The rows below give T cell receptor beta chains drawn from one sample of a study of cytomegalovirus exposure and HLA in healthy donors. This table comes from immunoSEQ multiplex PCR, and its TCRdb copy is limited to in-frame clones, with some not included. The sample yields more than 100,000 clones, more than 60% seen once. Sample: PBMCs. These receptor sequences come from a woman between 35 and 50 years old in good health and CMV-seronegative. Both conserved end residues are part of each CDR3. The D gene is left open where the match is weak. Expanded clones are given a class, and other clones once, few, many or no size at all.

.,TRBV7-2,.,TRBJ1-2,CASSLVGGPGSHGYTF,TGTGCCAGCAGCCTTGTTGGAGGGCCAGGCTCGCATGGCTACACCTTC
.,TRBV2,TRBD1,TRBJ1-5,CASSEDRAGSQPQHF,TGTGCCAGCAGTGAGGACAGGGCAGGGAGTCAGCCCCAGCATTTT
.,TRBV6-1,.,TRBJ1-5,CASSDLDQPQHF,TGTGCCAGCAGTGACCTCGATCAGCCCCAGCATTTT
.,TRBV9,TRBD2,TRBJ2-1,CASSVGLGGTSGDNEQFF,TGTGCCAGCAGCGTAGGCCTTGGGGGGACTAGCGGAGATAATGAGCAGTTCTTC
.,TRBV28,.,TRBJ1-3,CASSIGNTIYF,TGTGCCAGCAGTATAGGAAACACCATATATTTT
.,TRBV9,.,TRBJ1-1,CASSLVSGEAAFF,TGTGCCAGCAGCTTAGTGTCGGGGGAGGCGGCTTTCTTT
.,TRBV12-5,TRBD1,TRBJ1-5,CASGGTGNQPQHF,TGTGCTAGTGGGGGGACAGGCAATCAGCCCCAGCATTTT
.,TRBV6-5,.,TRBJ2-1,CASSLGRLGAVEQFF,TGTGCCAGCAGTTTAGGGAGGCTGGGTGCGGTTGAGCAGTTCTTC
.,TRBV5-1,TRBD1,TRBJ1-1,CASSRQGLNTEAFF,TGCGCCAGCAGCCGACAGGGGCTGAACACTGAAGCTTTCTTT
.,TRBV11-3,.,TRBJ2-1,CASSSPDSLTNEQFF,TGTGCCAGCAGCTCGCCGGACAGCCTGACCAATGAGCAGTTCTTC
.,TRBV7-2,.,TRBJ2-1,CASSYRDSYNEQFF,TGTGCCAGCAGCTACCGGGACTCCTACAATGAGCAGTTCTTC
once,TRBV5-1,.,TRBJ1-2,CASSLQGNDGYTF,TGCGCCAGCAGCTTACAGGGTAACGATGGCTACACCTTC
.,TRBV14,TRBD1,TRBJ1-2,CASSQLGGEVGYTF,TGTGCCAGCAGCCAACTAGGGGGCGAGGTTGGCTACACCTTC
.,TRBV7-9,.,TRBJ2-5,CASSLSETQYF,TGTGCCAGCAGCTTGAGTGAGACCCAGTACTTC
once,TRBV7-2,.,TRBJ1-3,CASSSPGAGNTIYF,TGTGCCAGCAGCTCCCCCGGGGCTGGAAACACCATATATTTT
.,TRBV13,.,TRBJ2-5,CASSLAGQRQETQYF,TGTGCCAGCAGCTTAGCCGGACAGCGCCAAGAGACCCAGTACTTC
.,TRBV7-9,TRBD2,TRBJ2-3,CASSSRVSGGAWHTQYF,TGTGCCAGCAGCAGCCGTGTTAGCGGGGGGGCCTGGCATACGCAGTATTTT
.,TRBV7-2,TRBD2,TRBJ2-3,CASSLSLAGGRGTDTQYF,TGTGCCAGCAGCTTATCGCTAGCGGGGGGGCGAGGGACAGATACGCAGTATTTT
.,TRBV7-8,TRBD2,TRBJ2-7,CASSSGGRSYEQYF,TGTGCCAGCAGCTCGGGAGGACGGTCTTACGAGCAGTACTTC
few,TRBV5-1,TRBD2,TRBJ2-5,CASSRTSGEGETQYF,TGCGCCAGCAGCCGGACTAGCGGAGAGGGGGAGACCCAGTACTTC
.,TRBV12-5,.,TRBJ1-1,CASGFQANAEAFF,TGTGCTAGTGGTTTCCAGGCGAACGCTGAAGCTTTCTTT
once,TRBV5-1,.,TRBJ2-5,CASSLGGPEETQYF,TGCGCCAGCAGCTTGGGGGGCCCTGAAGAGACCCAGTACTTC
.,TRBV5-1,TRBD2,TRBJ2-7,CASSPGLAAYEQYF,TGCGCCAGCAGCCCCGGACTAGCTGCCTACGAGCAGTACTTC
.,TRBV30,.,TRBJ1-1,CAHQAQSDTEAFF,TGTGCCCATCAGGCACAGTCGGACACTGAAGCTTTCTTT
.,TRBV19,.,TRBJ1-4,CASSMGTRTTNEKLFF,TGTGCCAGTAGTATGGGGACTCGGACGACTAATGAAAAACTGTTTTTT
.,TRBV7-9,TRBD1,TRBJ1-3,CASSLPGLGQSSGNTIYF,TGTGCCAGCAGCCTCCCCGGGTTGGGACAGAGCTCTGGAAACACCATATATTTT
.,TRBV27,.,TRBJ1-2,CASSLRGNYGYTF,TGTGCCAGCAGTTTACGGGGAAACTATGGCTACACCTTC
.,TRBV2,.,TRBJ1-2,CASSIKRTASYGYTF,TGTGCCAGCAGTATAAAAAGGACAGCCAGCTATGGCTACACCTTC
few,TRBV29-1,.,TRBJ1-1,CSVSRHRNTEAFF,TGCAGCGTTAGTCGTCACAGGAACACTGAAGCTTTCTTT
.,TRBV10-3,.,TRBJ2-7,CAISESAGSVYEQYF,TGTGCCATCAGTGAGTCCGCGGGGTCGGTCTACGAGCAGTACTTC
.,TRBV7-3,TRBD1,TRBJ2-1,CASSLTGTGGFRYYNEQFF,TGTGCCAGCAGCTTAACCGGGACAGGGGGCTTCCGCTACTACAATGAGCAGTTCTTC
.,TRBV10-3,.,TRBJ1-2,CAISDTGNYGYTF,TGTGCCATCAGTGACACAGGGAACTATGGCTACACCTTC
.,TRBV7-9,TRBD2,TRBJ2-1,CASSLAVLADPNEQFF,TGTGCCAGCAGCTTAGCGGTTCTAGCGGACCCCAATGAGCAGTTCTTC
.,TRBV2,TRBD2,TRBJ2-2,CASSERISVLGRGTGELFF,TGTGCCAGCAGTGAAAGGATTTCGGTTTTGGGGAGGGGCACCGGGGAGCTGTTTTTT
.,TRBV5-1,TRBD1,TRBJ1-5,CASSPDGQGQQPQHF,TGCGCCAGCAGCCCGGACGGACAGGGTCAACAGCCCCAGCATTTT
.,TRBV27,TRBD1,TRBJ1-1,CASSSHRGGTEAFF,TGTGCCAGCAGTTCCCACAGGGGGGGGACTGAAGCTTTCTTT
.,TRBV7-8,.,TRBJ2-7,CASSLEGLAYEQYF,TGTGCCAGCAGCTTAGAGGGGCTAGCCTACGAGCAGTACTTC
.,TRBV4-1,TRBD2,TRBJ2-7,CASSQTQTGGYEQYF,TGCGCCAGCAGCCAAACCCAGACGGGGGGATACGAGCAGTACTTC
.,TRBV27,.,TRBJ1-1,CASSLIQGITEAFF,TGTGCCAGCAGTTTAATCCAGGGTATAACTGAAGCTTTCTTT
.,TRBV18,.,TRBJ2-5,CASSPAGDHRTQYF,TGTGCCAGCTCACCAGCAGGGGACCATCGGACCCAGTACTTC
medium-sized,TRBV2,TRBD1,TRBJ2-7,CASSGQGQSYEQYF,TGTGCCAGCAGTGGACAGGGGCAGAGCTACGAGCAGTACTTC
.,TRBV14,TRBD2,TRBJ2-7,CASSQRLAGPYEQYF,TGTGCCAGCAGCCAACGGCTAGCGGGTCCCTACGAGCAGTACTTC
once,TRBV14,TRBD1,TRBJ1-3,CASSRDRGSLRGVRNTIYF,TGTGCCAGCAGCCGTGACAGGGGCTCCCTTCGGGGTGTTCGAAACACCATATATTTT
.,TRBV2,.,TRBJ2-1,CASRSREGYSYNEQFF,TGTGCCAGCAGGAGCAGGGAAGGATATTCCTACAATGAGCAGTTCTTC
few,TRBV19,.,TRBJ1-5,CASSLTPYSNQPQHF,TGTGCCAGTAGCTTGACTCCGTATAGCAATCAGCCCCAGCATTTT
.,TRBV6-5,.,TRBJ2-5,CASTAGGTQYF,TGTGCCAGCACCGCCGGGGGGACCCAGTACTTC
.,TRBV5-1,.,TRBJ2-7,CASSFNGEPYEQYF,TGCGCCAGCAGCTTCAATGGAGAGCCCTACGAGCAGTACTTC
few,TRBV2,TRBD1,TRBJ1-4,CASSVQGAGEKLFF,TGTGCCAGCAGCGTCCAGGGGGCAGGGGAAAAACTGTTTTTT
.,TRBV7-8,.,TRBJ2-3,CASGRTRFHPDTQYF,TGTGCCAGCGGTAGAACTAGGTTCCACCCAGATACGCAGTATTTT
.,TRBV14,.,TRBJ2-1,CASSGGRGNEQFF,TGTGCCAGCAGCGGCGGACGGGGCAATGAGCAGTTCTTC
.,TRBV28,TRBD2,TRBJ2-1,CASSPVAGGRMNEQFF,TGTGCCAGCAGTCCCGTAGCGGGAGGGAGGATGAATGAGCAGTTCTTC
few,TRBV18,.,TRBJ2-4,CASSPPEVKQGNIQYF,TGTGCCAGCTCACCTCCCGAGGTAAAACAGGGAAACATTCAGTACTTC
.,TRBV7-2,TRBD1,TRBJ1-2,CASSSEPGQGALKGYTF,TGTGCCAGCAGCTCGGAACCGGGACAGGGGGCCTTAAAGGGCTACACCTTC
.,TRBV19,TRBD2,TRBJ2-7,CASSIGRAYEQYF,TGTGCCAGTAGTATTGGGAGGGCCTACGAGCAGTACTTC
.,TRBV5-1,.,TRBJ2-6,CASSLGFGDSGANVLTF,TGCGCCAGCAGCTTGGGGTTCGGGGACTCTGGGGCCAACGTCCTGACTTTC
.,TRBV5-1,.,TRBJ2-5,CASSPGQPQETQYF,TGCGCCAGCAGCCCGGGTCAGCCCCAAGAGACCCAGTACTTC
.,TRBV30,.,TRBJ2-1,CAWKKVTRHNEQFF,TGTGCCTGGAAAAAAGTGACAAGGCACAATGAGCAGTTCTTC
.,TRBV2,TRBD2,TRBJ2-3,CASRELAGEDTQYF,TGTGCCAGCAGGGAACTAGCGGGAGAGGATACGCAGTATTTT
.,TRBV7-8,.,TRBJ1-1,CASSTMLPGTEAFF,TGTGCCAGCAGCACTATGCTACCGGGCACTGAAGCTTTCTTT